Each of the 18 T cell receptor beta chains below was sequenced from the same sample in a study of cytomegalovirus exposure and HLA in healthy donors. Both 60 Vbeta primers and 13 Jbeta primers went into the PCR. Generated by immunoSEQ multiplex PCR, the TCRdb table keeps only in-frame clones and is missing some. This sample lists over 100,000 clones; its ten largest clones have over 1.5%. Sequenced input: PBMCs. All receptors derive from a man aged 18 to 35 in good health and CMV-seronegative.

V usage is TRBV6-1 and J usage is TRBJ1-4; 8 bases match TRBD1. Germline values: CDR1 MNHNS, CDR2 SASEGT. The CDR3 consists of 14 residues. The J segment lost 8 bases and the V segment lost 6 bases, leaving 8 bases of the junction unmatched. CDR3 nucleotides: TGTGCCAGCAGCGGACAGGGTGGAAGAGAAAAACTGTTTTTT. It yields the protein CASSGQGGREKLFF.

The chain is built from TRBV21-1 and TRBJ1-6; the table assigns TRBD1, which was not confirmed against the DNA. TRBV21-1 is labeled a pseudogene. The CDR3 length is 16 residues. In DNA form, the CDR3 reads TGTGCCAGCAGCAAAGAACAGGGGGCTGATAATTCACCCCTCCACTTT. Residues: CASSKEQGADNSPLHF.

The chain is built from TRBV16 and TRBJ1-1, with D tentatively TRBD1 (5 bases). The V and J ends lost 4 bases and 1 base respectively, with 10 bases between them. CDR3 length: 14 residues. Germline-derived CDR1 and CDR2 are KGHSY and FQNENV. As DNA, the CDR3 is TGTGCCAGCAGCCGCCAGGGATCGAACACTGAAGCTTTCTTT. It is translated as CASSRQGSNTEAFF.

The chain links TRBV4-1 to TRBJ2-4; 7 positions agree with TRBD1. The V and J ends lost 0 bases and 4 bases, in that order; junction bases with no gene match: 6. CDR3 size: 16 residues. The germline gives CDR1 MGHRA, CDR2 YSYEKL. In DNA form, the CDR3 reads TGCGCCAGCAGCCAAGATCATGCAGGGGGAAAAAACATTCAGTACTTC. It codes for CASSQDHAGGKNIQYF.

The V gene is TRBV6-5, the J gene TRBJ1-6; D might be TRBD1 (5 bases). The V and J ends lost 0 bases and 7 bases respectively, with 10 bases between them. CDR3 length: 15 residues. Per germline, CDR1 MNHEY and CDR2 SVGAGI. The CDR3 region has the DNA TGTGCCAGCAGTTACTCGGCAGGGCCCAATTCACCCCTCCACTTT. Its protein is CASSYSAGPNSPLHF.

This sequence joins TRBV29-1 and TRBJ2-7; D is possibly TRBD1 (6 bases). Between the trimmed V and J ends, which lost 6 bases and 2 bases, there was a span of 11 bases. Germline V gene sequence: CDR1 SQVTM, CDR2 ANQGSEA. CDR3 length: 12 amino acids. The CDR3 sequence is CSVTTGTYEQYF. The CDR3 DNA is TGCAGCGTCACGACAGGAACCTACGAGCAGTACTTC.

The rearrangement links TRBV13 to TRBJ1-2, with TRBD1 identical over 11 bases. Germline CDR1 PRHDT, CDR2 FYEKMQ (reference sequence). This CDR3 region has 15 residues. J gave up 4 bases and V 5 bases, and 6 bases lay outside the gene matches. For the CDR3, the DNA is TGTGCCAGCAGCACCGGACAGGGGGCGGTCTATGGCTACACCTTC. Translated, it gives CASSTGQGAVYGYTF. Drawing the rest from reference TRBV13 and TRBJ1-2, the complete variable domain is AAGVIQSPRHLIKEKRETATLKCYPIPRHDTVYWYQQGPGQDPQFLISFYEKMQSDKGSIPDRFSAQQFSDYHSELNMSSLELGDSALYFCASSTGQGAVYGYTFGSGTRLTVV.

As DNA, the CDR3 is TGTGCCAGCAGCTTAGCGCTAGCGGGACTACACACCGGGGAGCTGTTTTTT. Its protein product is CASSLALAGLHTGELFF. This chain links TRBV7-9 with TRBJ2-2; 9 nucleotides align to TRBD2. CDR1 and CDR2 (germline): SEHNR, FQNEAQ (reference sequence). Unmatched junction bases numbered 5, after V lost 0 bases and J lost 3 bases. CDR3 length: 17 amino acids.

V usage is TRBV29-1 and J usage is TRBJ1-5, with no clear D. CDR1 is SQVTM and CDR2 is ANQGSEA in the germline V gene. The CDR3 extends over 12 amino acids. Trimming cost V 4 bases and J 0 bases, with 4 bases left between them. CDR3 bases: TGCAGCGTTGGTAGTAGCAATCAGCCCCAGCATTTT. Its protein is CSVGSSNQPQHF.

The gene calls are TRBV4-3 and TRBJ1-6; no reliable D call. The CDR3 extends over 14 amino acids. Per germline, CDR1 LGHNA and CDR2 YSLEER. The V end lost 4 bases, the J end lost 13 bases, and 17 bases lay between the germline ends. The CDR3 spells CASSLDTLGWPLHF. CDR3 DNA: TGCGCCAGCAGCCTAGACACCTTGGGCTGGCCCCTCCACTTT.

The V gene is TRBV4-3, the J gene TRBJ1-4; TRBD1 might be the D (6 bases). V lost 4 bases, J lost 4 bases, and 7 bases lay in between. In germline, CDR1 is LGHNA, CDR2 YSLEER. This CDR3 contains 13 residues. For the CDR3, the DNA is TGCGCCAGCAGCCGGGACAATAATGAAAAACTGTTTTTT. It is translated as CASSRDNNEKLFF.

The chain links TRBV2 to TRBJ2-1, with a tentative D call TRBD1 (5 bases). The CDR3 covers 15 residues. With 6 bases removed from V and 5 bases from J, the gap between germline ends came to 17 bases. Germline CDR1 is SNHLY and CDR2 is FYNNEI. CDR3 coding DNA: TGTGCCAGCAGAAGGACACCCCTGACCAACAATGAGCAGTTCTTC. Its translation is CASRRTPLTNNEQFF.

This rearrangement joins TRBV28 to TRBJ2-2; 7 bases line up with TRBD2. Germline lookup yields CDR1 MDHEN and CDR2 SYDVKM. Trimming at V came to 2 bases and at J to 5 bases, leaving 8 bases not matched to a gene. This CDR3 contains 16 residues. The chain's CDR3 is CASSLREGRGTGELFF. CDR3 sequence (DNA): TGTGCCAGCAGTTTAAGGGAGGGAAGGGGTACCGGGGAGCTGTTTTTT.

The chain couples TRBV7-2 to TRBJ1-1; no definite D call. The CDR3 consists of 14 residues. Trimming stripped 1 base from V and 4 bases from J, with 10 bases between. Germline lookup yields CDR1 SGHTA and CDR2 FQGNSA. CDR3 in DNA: TGTGCCAGCAGCTTAGTTGGAGGAAGCACTGAAGCTTTCTTT. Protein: CASSLVGGSTEAFF.

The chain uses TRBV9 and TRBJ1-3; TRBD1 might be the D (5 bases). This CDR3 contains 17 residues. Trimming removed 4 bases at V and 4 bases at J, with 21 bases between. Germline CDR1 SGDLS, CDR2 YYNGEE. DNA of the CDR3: TGTGCCAGCAGCCGCTATAAGGGAGGGGTAGGAGGAAACACCATATATTTT. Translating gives CASSRYKGGVGGNTIYF.

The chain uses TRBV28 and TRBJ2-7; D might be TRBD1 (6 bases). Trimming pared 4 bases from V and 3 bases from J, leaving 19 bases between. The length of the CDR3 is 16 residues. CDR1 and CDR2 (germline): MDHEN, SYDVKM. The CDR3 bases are TGTGCCAGCAGTTCCTCGCAGGGGCGATTCAGCTACGAGCAGTACTTC. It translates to CASSSSQGRFSYEQYF. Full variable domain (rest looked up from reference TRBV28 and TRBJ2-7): DVKVTQSSRYLVKRTGEKVFLECVQDMDHENMFWYRQDPGLGLRLIYFSYDVKMKEKGDIPEGYSVSREKKERFSLILESASTNQTSMYLCASSSSQGRFSYEQYFGPGTRLTVT.

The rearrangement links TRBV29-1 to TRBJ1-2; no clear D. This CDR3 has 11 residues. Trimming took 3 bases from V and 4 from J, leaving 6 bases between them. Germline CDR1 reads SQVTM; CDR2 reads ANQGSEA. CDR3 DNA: TGCAGCGTTGACATACTCTATGGCTACACCTTC. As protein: CSVDILYGYTF.

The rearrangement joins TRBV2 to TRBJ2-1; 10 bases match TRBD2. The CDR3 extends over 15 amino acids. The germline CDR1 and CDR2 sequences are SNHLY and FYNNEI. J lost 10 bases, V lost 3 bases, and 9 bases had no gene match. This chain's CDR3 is CASSEWLAGVGEQFF. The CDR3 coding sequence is TGTGCCAGCAGTGAGTGGCTAGCGGGAGTCGGAGAGCAGTTCTTC.